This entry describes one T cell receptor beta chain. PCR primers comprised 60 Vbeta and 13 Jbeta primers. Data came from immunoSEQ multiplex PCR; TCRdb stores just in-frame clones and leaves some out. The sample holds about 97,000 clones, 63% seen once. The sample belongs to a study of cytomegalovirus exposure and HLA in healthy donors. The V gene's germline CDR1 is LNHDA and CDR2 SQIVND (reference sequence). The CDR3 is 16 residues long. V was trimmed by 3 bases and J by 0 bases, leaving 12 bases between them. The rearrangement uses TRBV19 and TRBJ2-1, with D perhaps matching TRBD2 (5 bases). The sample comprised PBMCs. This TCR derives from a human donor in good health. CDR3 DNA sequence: TGTGCCAGTAGTATTATTCGGGGTTCCTCCTACAATGAGCAGTTCTTC. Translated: CASSIIRGSSYNEQFF.